The rows below give T cell receptor beta chains drawn from one sample of a study of cytomegalovirus exposure and HLA in healthy donors. Data came from immunoSEQ multiplex PCR; TCRdb stores just in-frame clones and leaves some out. The data contain approximately 160,000 clones, approximately 77% of them singletons. Sequenced material: PBMCs. These receptors came from a male donor in good health and CMV-seropositive. Each CDR3 is given with its conserved first and last residue. The order of the fields is D gene, clone size, CDR3 length, J gene, V gene, CDR3 DNA, CDR3 protein. A D gene is named only where the DNA matches it firmly. Size is omitted from some rows. Given values are once, few, many or a class for expanded clones.

d_call: TRBD2
clone_size: .
cdr3_length: 16
j_call: TRBJ2-1
v_call: TRBV9
cdr3_nt: TGTGCCAGCAGCGTAGCAGGGACGGGACTAAGGGCCCAGCAGTTCTTC
cdr3_aa: CASSVAGTGLRAQQFF

d_call: .
clone_size: once
cdr3_length: 16
j_call: TRBJ1-2
v_call: TRBV11-2
cdr3_nt: TGTGCCAGCAGCTTAGGGGGGGTGACCTTGACTTATGGCTACACCTTC
cdr3_aa: CASSLGGVTLTYGYTF

d_call: TRBD2
clone_size: .
cdr3_length: 16
j_call: TRBJ2-2
v_call: TRBV9
cdr3_nt: TGTGCCAGCAGCCCAGGGACTAGCGGGTACACCGGGGAGCTGTTTTTT
cdr3_aa: CASSPGTSGYTGELFF

d_call: .
clone_size: once
cdr3_length: 16
j_call: TRBJ2-2
v_call: TRBV7-3
cdr3_nt: TGTGCCAGCAGCTTAACGGGAGGGGGTAACACCGGGGAGCTGTTTTTT
cdr3_aa: CASSLTGGGNTGELFF

d_call: .
clone_size: once
cdr3_length: 15
j_call: TRBJ1-1
v_call: TRBV7-3
cdr3_nt: TGTGCCGGCAGCTTAGCGGGATTTGGGAACACTGAAGCTTTCTTT
cdr3_aa: CAGSLAGFGNTEAFF

d_call: TRBD1
clone_size: .
cdr3_length: 14
j_call: TRBJ2-7
v_call: TRBV5-8
cdr3_nt: TGTGCCAGCAGCTTCAGGGGGCTCTACGACGAGCAGTACTTC
cdr3_aa: CASSFRGLYDEQYF

d_call: .
clone_size: .
cdr3_length: 12
j_call: TRBJ1-1
v_call: TRBV6-9
cdr3_nt: TGTGCCAGCACCGGGTTGAACACTGAAGCTTTCTTT
cdr3_aa: CASTGLNTEAFF

d_call: .
clone_size: .
cdr3_length: 14
j_call: TRBJ2-1
v_call: TRBV9
cdr3_nt: TGTGCCAGCAGCGTAGGGACAGCCGTCAATGAGCAGTTCTTC
cdr3_aa: CASSVGTAVNEQFF

d_call: .
clone_size: .
cdr3_length: 11
j_call: TRBJ1-1
v_call: TRBV5-1
cdr3_nt: TGCGCCAGCGGACTAGGGACTGAAGCTTTCTTT
cdr3_aa: CASGLGTEAFF

d_call: .
clone_size: .
cdr3_length: 16
j_call: TRBJ1-2
v_call: TRBV5-1
cdr3_nt: TGCGCCAGCAGCTCTAACTGGGCCGGCTCCTTTTATGGCTACACCTTC
cdr3_aa: CASSSNWAGSFYGYTF

d_call: TRBD1
clone_size: .
cdr3_length: 14
j_call: TRBJ1-2
v_call: TRBV25-1
cdr3_nt: TGTGCCAGCAGACGGACAGGGGGCAACTATGGCTACACCTTC
cdr3_aa: CASRRTGGNYGYTF

d_call: .
clone_size: .
cdr3_length: 15
j_call: TRBJ1-4
v_call: TRBV4-2
cdr3_nt: TGTGCCAGCAGCCAAGAGGCGCGAACGGCCGAGGAACTGTTTTTT
cdr3_aa: CASSQEARTAEELFF

d_call: TRBD1
clone_size: .
cdr3_length: 15
j_call: TRBJ1-1
v_call: TRBV4-2
cdr3_nt: TGTGCCAGCAGCCGAAAAGGACAGGGGGCTACTGAAGCTTTCTTT
cdr3_aa: CASSRKGQGATEAFF

d_call: TRBD1
clone_size: .
cdr3_length: 15
j_call: TRBJ2-5
v_call: TRBV7-3
cdr3_nt: TGTGCCAGCAGCCCGGAGAGGGGGCTAAGTAAGACCCAGTACTTC
cdr3_aa: CASSPERGLSKTQYF

d_call: .
clone_size: .
cdr3_length: 17
j_call: TRBJ1-5
v_call: TRBV21-1
cdr3_nt: TGTGCCAGCAGCAAAGGGGGACAGGGTGTAGGAAATCAGCCCCAGCATTTT
cdr3_aa: CASSKGGQGVGNQPQHF

d_call: TRBD2
clone_size: .
cdr3_length: 17
j_call: TRBJ2-7
v_call: TRBV7-9
cdr3_nt: TGTGCCAGCAGCCCCGGACTAGCGGGGGCCGATTTCTACGAGCAGTACTTC
cdr3_aa: CASSPGLAGADFYEQYF

d_call: .
clone_size: .
cdr3_length: 19
j_call: TRBJ2-2
v_call: TRBV5-1
cdr3_nt: TGCGCCAGCAGCCAAACGGCACCCCTGGACTTTGCGAACACCGGGGAGCTGTTTTTT
cdr3_aa: CASSQTAPLDFANTGELFF

d_call: TRBD1
clone_size: few
cdr3_length: 14
j_call: TRBJ1-6
v_call: TRBV2
cdr3_nt: TGTGCCAGCAGTGGACAGGGCCGCAATTCACCCCTCCACTTT
cdr3_aa: CASSGQGRNSPLHF

d_call: .
clone_size: once
cdr3_length: 14
j_call: TRBJ2-5
v_call: TRBV19
cdr3_nt: TGTGCCAGTAGTATCGGGGGGCTCCAAGAGACCCAGTACTTC
cdr3_aa: CASSIGGLQETQYF

d_call: TRBD1
clone_size: .
cdr3_length: 13
j_call: TRBJ2-3
v_call: TRBV2
cdr3_nt: TGTGCCAGCAGGAAGGGACAGGGGTATACGCAGTATTTT
cdr3_aa: CASRKGQGYTQYF

d_call: TRBD2
clone_size: .
cdr3_length: 15
j_call: TRBJ2-7
v_call: TRBV25-1
cdr3_nt: TGTGCCAGCAAGGCAGGCGGGGGGCCCTTCTACGAGCAGTACTTC
cdr3_aa: CASKAGGGPFYEQYF

d_call: .
clone_size: .
cdr3_length: 13
j_call: TRBJ2-2
v_call: TRBV29-1
cdr3_nt: TGCAGCGTTGAGGGCGAGAACACCGGGGAGCTGTTTTTT
cdr3_aa: CSVEGENTGELFF

d_call: .
clone_size: .
cdr3_length: 15
j_call: TRBJ2-3
v_call: TRBV9
cdr3_nt: TGTGCCAGCAGCGTAGAGCCGCATCGCACAGATACGCAGTATTTT
cdr3_aa: CASSVEPHRTDTQYF

d_call: .
clone_size: .
cdr3_length: 14
j_call: TRBJ1-5
v_call: TRBV9
cdr3_nt: TGTGCCAGCAGTGGGGACACTAGCAATCAGCCCCAGCATTTT
cdr3_aa: CASSGDTSNQPQHF

d_call: TRBD2
clone_size: .
cdr3_length: 14
j_call: TRBJ2-4
v_call: TRBV4-3
cdr3_nt: TGCGCCAGCAGCCCAGGGACTAGCGGGTACATTCAGTACTTC
cdr3_aa: CASSPGTSGYIQYF

d_call: .
clone_size: once
cdr3_length: 14
j_call: TRBJ1-1
v_call: TRBV6-5
cdr3_nt: TGTGCCAGCAGCGTAGATGTCTTTAACACTGAAGCTTTCTTT
cdr3_aa: CASSVDVFNTEAFF

d_call: TRBD1
clone_size: once
cdr3_length: 16
j_call: TRBJ2-2
v_call: TRBV5-8
cdr3_nt: TGTGCCAGCAGCCGGGACAGGTCGGTGTACACCGGGGAGCTGTTTTTT
cdr3_aa: CASSRDRSVYTGELFF

d_call: TRBD1
clone_size: .
cdr3_length: 14
j_call: TRBJ2-7
v_call: TRBV11-3
cdr3_nt: TGTGCCAGCAGCACCGGGACAGCCATCTACGAGCAGTACTTC
cdr3_aa: CASSTGTAIYEQYF

d_call: TRBD1
clone_size: .
cdr3_length: 13
j_call: TRBJ1-5
v_call: TRBV29-1
cdr3_nt: TGCAGCGAAAGGGGGCCGCGCAATCAGCCCCAGCATTTT
cdr3_aa: CSERGPRNQPQHF

d_call: .
clone_size: once
cdr3_length: 15
j_call: TRBJ1-3
v_call: TRBV5-3
cdr3_nt: TGTGCCAGAGCGGAGTTCGGGGGGCCTGGAAACACCATATATTTT
cdr3_aa: CARAEFGGPGNTIYF

d_call: .
clone_size: once
cdr3_length: 14
j_call: TRBJ2-3
v_call: TRBV6-5
cdr3_nt: TGTGCCAGCGGGGGGGCCCATAACACAGATACGCAGTATTTT
cdr3_aa: CASGGAHNTDTQYF

d_call: .
clone_size: few
cdr3_length: 15
j_call: TRBJ1-1
v_call: TRBV12-5
cdr3_nt: TGTGCTAGTGGTTTGGGGGCCGTGTTGGACACTGAAGCTTTCTTT
cdr3_aa: CASGLGAVLDTEAFF

d_call: .
clone_size: once
cdr3_length: 17
j_call: TRBJ2-2
v_call: TRBV10-2
cdr3_nt: TGCGCCAGCAGTGAGTCGAGTCCGGCGGGCAACACCGGGGAGCTGTTTTTT
cdr3_aa: CASSESSPAGNTGELFF

d_call: TRBD2
clone_size: .
cdr3_length: 15
j_call: TRBJ2-5
v_call: TRBV29-1
cdr3_nt: TGCAGCGTGGGCGGACTAGCGGGGCGACAAGAGACCCAGTACTTC
cdr3_aa: CSVGGLAGRQETQYF

d_call: .
clone_size: .
cdr3_length: 13
j_call: TRBJ2-3
v_call: TRBV5-4
cdr3_nt: TGTGCCACCTCAAGGCGGTTCACAGATACGCAGTATTTT
cdr3_aa: CATSRRFTDTQYF

d_call: .
clone_size: .
cdr3_length: 14
j_call: TRBJ1-4
v_call: TRBV28
cdr3_nt: TGTGCCAGCAGGGGCCAGGTCCCTAATGAAAAACTGTTTTTT
cdr3_aa: CASRGQVPNEKLFF

d_call: TRBD1
clone_size: .
cdr3_length: 14
j_call: TRBJ2-7
v_call: TRBV7-9
cdr3_nt: TGTGCCAGCAGCTTAAGTGACAGGGGGCCCGAGCAGTACTTC
cdr3_aa: CASSLSDRGPEQYF

d_call: .
clone_size: .
cdr3_length: 14
j_call: TRBJ1-5
v_call: TRBV7-2
cdr3_nt: TGTGCCAGCAGCTTTCTGGGGGCCGGTCAGCCCCAGCATTTT
cdr3_aa: CASSFLGAGQPQHF

d_call: .
clone_size: .
cdr3_length: 14
j_call: TRBJ1-2
v_call: TRBV5-1
cdr3_nt: TGCGCCAGCAGCTTGGGGGTGGAGGACTATGGCTACACCTTC
cdr3_aa: CASSLGVEDYGYTF

d_call: .
clone_size: .
cdr3_length: 15
j_call: TRBJ2-1
v_call: TRBV10-1
cdr3_nt: TGCGCCAGCAGTGAGTCGGGGCCACACTACAATGAGCAGTTCTTC
cdr3_aa: CASSESGPHYNEQFF

d_call: TRBD1
clone_size: .
cdr3_length: 16
j_call: TRBJ2-7
v_call: TRBV7-9
cdr3_nt: TGTGCCAGCAGCCCCTCTCCGGGACAGGGGGTTTACGAGCAGTACTTC
cdr3_aa: CASSPSPGQGVYEQYF

d_call: TRBD1
clone_size: .
cdr3_length: 16
j_call: TRBJ2-7
v_call: TRBV7-9
cdr3_nt: TGTGCCAGCAGCTTAGCGGCGGGGACAGGGGGCTACGAGCAGTACTTC
cdr3_aa: CASSLAAGTGGYEQYF

d_call: .
clone_size: .
cdr3_length: 12
j_call: TRBJ1-1
v_call: TRBV27
cdr3_nt: TGTGCCAGCAGTTTATCAGGGAGAGAAGCTTTCTTT
cdr3_aa: CASSLSGREAFF

d_call: .
clone_size: .
cdr3_length: 15
j_call: TRBJ1-1
v_call: TRBV18
cdr3_nt: TGTGCCAGCTCCCTCATTGTCGACAGGTACACTGAAGCTTTCTTT
cdr3_aa: CASSLIVDRYTEAFF

d_call: TRBD1
clone_size: .
cdr3_length: 15
j_call: TRBJ1-2
v_call: TRBV4-2
cdr3_nt: TGTGCCAGCAGCCCAAGGGGACAGGGAGTGTATGGCTACACCTTC
cdr3_aa: CASSPRGQGVYGYTF

d_call: TRBD2
clone_size: .
cdr3_length: 15
j_call: TRBJ2-3
v_call: TRBV9
cdr3_nt: TGTGCCAGCACCAGAAGCGGGAGCAGCACAGATACGCAGTATTTT
cdr3_aa: CASTRSGSSTDTQYF